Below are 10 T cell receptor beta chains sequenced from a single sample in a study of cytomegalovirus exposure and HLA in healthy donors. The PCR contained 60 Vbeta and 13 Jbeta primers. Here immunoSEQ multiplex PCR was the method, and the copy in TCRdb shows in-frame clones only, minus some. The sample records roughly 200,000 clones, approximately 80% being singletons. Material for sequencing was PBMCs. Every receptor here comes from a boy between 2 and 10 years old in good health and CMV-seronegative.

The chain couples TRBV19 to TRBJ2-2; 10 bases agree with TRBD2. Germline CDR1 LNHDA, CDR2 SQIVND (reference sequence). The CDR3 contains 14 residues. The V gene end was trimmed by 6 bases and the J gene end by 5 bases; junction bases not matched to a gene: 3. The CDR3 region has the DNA TGTGCCAGTAGCCGGACTAGCGGTACCGGGGAGCTGTTTTTT. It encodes CASSRTSGTGELFF.

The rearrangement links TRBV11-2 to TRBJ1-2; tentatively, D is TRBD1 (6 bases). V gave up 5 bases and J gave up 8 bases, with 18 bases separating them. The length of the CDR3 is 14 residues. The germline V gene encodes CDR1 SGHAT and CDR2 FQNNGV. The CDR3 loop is CASSTLQGSYGYTF. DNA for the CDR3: TGTGCCAGCAGCACACTACAGGGTTCTTACGGCTACACCTTC.

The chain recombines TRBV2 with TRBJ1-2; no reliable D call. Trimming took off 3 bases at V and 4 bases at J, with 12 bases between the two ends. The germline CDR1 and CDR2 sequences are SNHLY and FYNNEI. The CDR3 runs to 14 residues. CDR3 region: CASSDLTEGYGYTF. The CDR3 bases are TGTGCCAGCAGTGATTTGACTGAGGGCTATGGCTACACCTTC.

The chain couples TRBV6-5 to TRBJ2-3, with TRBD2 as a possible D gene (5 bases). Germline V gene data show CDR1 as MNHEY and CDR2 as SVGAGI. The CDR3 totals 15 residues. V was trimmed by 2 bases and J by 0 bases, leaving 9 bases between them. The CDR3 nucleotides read TGTGCCAGCAGTTACCGGTGGGAGAGCACAGATACGCAGTATTTT. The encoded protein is CASSYRWESTDTQYF.

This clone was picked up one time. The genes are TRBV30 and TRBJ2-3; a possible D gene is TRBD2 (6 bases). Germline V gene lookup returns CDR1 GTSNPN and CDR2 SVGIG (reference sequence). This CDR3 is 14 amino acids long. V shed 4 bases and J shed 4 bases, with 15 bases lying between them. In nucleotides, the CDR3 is TGTGCCTGGAATCTGGAGGAGGGTTCAGATACGCAGTATTTT. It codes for CAWNLEEGSDTQYF.

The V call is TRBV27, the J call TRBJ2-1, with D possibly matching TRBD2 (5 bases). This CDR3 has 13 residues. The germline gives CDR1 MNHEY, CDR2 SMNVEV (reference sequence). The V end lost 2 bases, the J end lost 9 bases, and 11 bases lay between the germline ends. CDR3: CASSLGLAGEQFF. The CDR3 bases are TGTGCCAGCAGTTTAGGGCTAGCCGGTGAGCAGTTCTTC.

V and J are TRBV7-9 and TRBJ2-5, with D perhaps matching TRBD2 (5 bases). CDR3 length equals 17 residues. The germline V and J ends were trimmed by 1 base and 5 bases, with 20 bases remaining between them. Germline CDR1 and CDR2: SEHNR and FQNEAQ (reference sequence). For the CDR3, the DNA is TGTGCCAGCAGCTTAGACTTAGCCGAGGGCCCCCCGGAGACCCAGTACTTC. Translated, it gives CASSLDLAEGPPETQYF.

CDR3 sequence reads: CASSQPSGPLYEQYF. The CDR3 coding sequence is TGCGCCAGCAGCCAACCTAGCGGACCACTCTACGAGCAGTACTTC. The J gene is TRBJ2-5, the V gene TRBV4-1, with 7 bases fitting TRBD2. Gene TRBJ2-7 matches the end of the DNA better, so the J call may be wrong. CDR3 length: 15 residues. From germline, CDR1 is MGHRA and CDR2 YSYEKL.

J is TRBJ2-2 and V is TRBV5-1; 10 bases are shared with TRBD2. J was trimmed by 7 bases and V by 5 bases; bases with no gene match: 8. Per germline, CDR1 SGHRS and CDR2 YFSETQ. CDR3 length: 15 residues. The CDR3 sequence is CASSRASGSNGELFF. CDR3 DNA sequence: TGCGCCAGCAGTAGGGCTAGCGGGAGTAACGGGGAGCTGTTTTTT.

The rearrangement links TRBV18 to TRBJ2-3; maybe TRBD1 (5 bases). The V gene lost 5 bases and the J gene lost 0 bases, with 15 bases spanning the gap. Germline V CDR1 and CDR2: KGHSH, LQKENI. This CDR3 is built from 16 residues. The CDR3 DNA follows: TGTGCCAGCTCAAACTGGGGCACGGCGAGCACAGATACGCAGTATTTT. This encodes CASSNWGTASTDTQYF.